The 20 T cell receptor beta chains listed next were all sequenced from one sample in a study of T cell changes during pregnancy in multiple sclerosis. Sequenced by immunoSEQ multiplex PCR; TCRdb stores in-frame clones only, minus some. This sample yields tens of thousands of clones, of which 85% to 95% are seen a single time; about 0.45% belongs to the top ten. The input for sequencing was CD4+ T cells from peripheral blood mononuclear cells, taken before pregnancy. The receptors come from a female donor with multiple sclerosis, enrolled in a pregnancy study.

J is TRBJ2-3 and V is TRBV7-6, with D possibly being TRBD1 (6 bases). Germline loops: CDR1 SGHVS, CDR2 FNYEAQ. Trimming removed 2 bases at V and 1 base at J, with 13 bases between. This CDR3 comprises 16 residues. Written as DNA, the CDR3 is TGTGCCAGCAGCTTAAGGGACACGGTTGGCACAGATACGCAGTATTTT. It yields the protein CASSLRDTVGTDTQYF.

J is TRBJ1-2 and V is TRBV7-8, with 8 bases that match TRBD1. J lost 4 bases, V lost 1 base, and 5 bases had no gene match. CDR1 and CDR2 from the germline V gene are SGHVS and FQNEAQ. The CDR3 has 15 residues. The CDR3 spells CASSLVQGAGYGYTF. The CDR3 DNA is TGTGCCAGCAGCTTAGTGCAGGGGGCAGGCTATGGCTACACCTTC.

Only a few counts were recorded for this clone. The DNA for the CDR3 is TGTGCCAGCAGCGTACCAGGATCACCCCTCCACTTT. Translation gives CASSVPGSPLHF. V is TRBV9 and J is TRBJ1-6; D is undetermined. CDR1 is SGDLS and CDR2 is YYNGEE in the germline V gene. The CDR3 loop spans 12 amino acids. V was clipped by 1 base and J by 10 bases, with 6 bases between them. The full variable domain, in which reference TRBV9 and TRBJ1-6 provide the parts outside the CDR3, is DSGVTQTPKHLITATGQRVTLRCSPRSGDLSVYWYQQSLDQGLQFLIQYYNGEERAKGNILERFSAQQFPDLHSELNLSSLELGDSALYFCASSVPGSPLHFGNGTRLTVT.

This rearrangement joins TRBV4-1 to TRBJ2-7, with 10 positions matching TRBD1. Germline V gene lookup returns CDR1 MGHRA and CDR2 YSYEKL. The V and J ends lost 0 bases and 4 bases, in that order; junction bases with no gene match: 6. The CDR3 runs to 16 residues. This chain's CDR3 is CASSQDRDRGMYEQYF. As DNA, the CDR3 is TGCGCCAGCAGCCAAGACCGGGACAGGGGAATGTACGAGCAGTACTTC.

This chain connects TRBV9 to TRBJ1-1; 8 nucleotides agree with TRBD1. Germline values: CDR1 SGDLS, CDR2 YYNGEE. The CDR3 consists of 16 residues. The junction had 5 bases not matched to a gene; V was cut back by 0 bases and J by 1 base. The CDR3 DNA is TGTGCCAGCAGCGTAGGGTCAGGGGGCTGGAACACTGAAGCTTTCTTT. Its protein is CASSVGSGGWNTEAFF.

The V and J genes are TRBV5-4 and TRBJ2-3, with D possibly TRBD2 on 5 matching bases. Germline V lookup: CDR1 SGHNT, CDR2 YYREEE (reference sequence). The V gene lost 4 bases and the J gene lost 8 bases, with 14 bases spanning the gap. The length of the CDR3 is 13 residues. The CDR3 is CASSTKVGGTQYF. The CDR3 DNA reads as TGTGCCAGCAGCACCAAGGTCGGAGGTACGCAGTATTTT.

This clone has only one observation. The gene calls are TRBV28 and TRBJ1-6, with TRBD1 matching 7 bases. The V gene's germline CDR1 is MDHEN and CDR2 SYDVKM. V trimming: 7 bases; J trimming: 7 bases; junction bases outside the gene matches: 4. The CDR3 spans 13 residues. CDR3 protein: CASIDRANSPLHF. The CDR3 region has the DNA TGTGCCAGCATTGACAGGGCCAATTCACCCCTCCACTTT. Full variable domain (remainder filled in from reference TRBV28 and TRBJ1-6): DVKVTQSSRYLVKRTGEKVFLECVQDMDHENMFWYRQDPGLGLRLIYFSYDVKMKEKGDIPEGYSVSREKKERFSLILESASTNQTSMYLCASIDRANSPLHFGNGTRLTVT.

The rearrangement uses TRBV11-3 and TRBJ1-1; D is perhaps TRBD1 (6 bases). Germline V CDR1 and CDR2: SGHNT, YENEEA. The CDR3 sequence is 15 residues long. V lost 1 base and J 1 base, leaving 10 bases between the germline ends. CDR3 coding DNA: TGTGCCAGCAGCTTAGGGACAGCAGAGAACACTGAAGCTTTCTTT. It codes for CASSLGTAENTEAFF. Based on the CDR3 plus reference TRBV11-3 and TRBJ1-1, the full variable domain is EAGVVQSPRYKIIEKKQPVAFWCNPISGHNTLYWYLQNLGQGPELLIRYENEEAVDDSQLPKDRFSAERLKGVDSTLKIQPAELGDSAVYLCASSLGTAENTEAFFGQGTRLTVV.

V is TRBV7-3 and J is TRBJ2-1; TRBD2 matches at 7 bases. Germline values: CDR1 SGHTA, CDR2 FQGTGA. With 5 bases clipped from V and 3 bases from J, the junction kept 10 bases outside the gene matches. The CDR3 runs to 16 residues. The CDR3 sequence: CASSPKTSFHYNEQFF. The CDR3 DNA is TGTGCCAGCAGCCCAAAGACTAGCTTTCACTACAATGAGCAGTTCTTC.

The rearrangement uses TRBV7-2 and TRBJ2-1, with 10 bases fitting TRBD2. Germline assignment: CDR1 SGHTA and CDR2 FQGNSA. The CDR3 runs 15 residues. After removal of 3 bases from V and 4 bases from J, the junction contained 3 bases not matched to a gene. CDR3 coding DNA: TGTGCCAGCAGCTTCAGCGGGAGGGGGTACAATGAGCAGTTCTTC. This sequence encodes CASSFSGRGYNEQFF.

This rearrangement joins TRBV7-9 to TRBJ2-2; D is perhaps TRBD2 (6 bases). Between the trimmed V and J ends, which lost 10 bases and 1 base, there was a span of 19 bases. Germline V gene lookup returns CDR1 SEHNR and CDR2 FQNEAQ (reference sequence). The CDR3 totals 16 residues. The CDR3 loop is CATRQAGTGNTGELFF. The CDR3 DNA is TGTGCCACTCGACAAGCCGGGACTGGGAACACCGGGGAGCTGTTTTTT.

The chain recombines TRBV9 with TRBJ1-6, with D tentatively TRBD1 (5 bases). Germline loops: CDR1 SGDLS, CDR2 YYNGEE. With 0 bases removed from V and 9 bases from J, the gap between germline ends came to 13 bases. The CDR3 is 15 residues long. CDR3 DNA sequence: TGTGCCAGCAGCGTAGAGGGCAGGGTGGGTTCACCCCTCCACTTT. It yields the protein CASSVEGRVGSPLHF.

The sample holds one count of this clone. This rearrangement joins TRBV9 to TRBJ1-4; 9 nucleotides agree with TRBD1. Per the germline V gene, CDR1 is SGDLS and CDR2 is YYNGEE. Trimming removed 4 bases from V and 2 bases from J; junction bases left unmatched: 9. The CDR3 sequence is 17 residues long. This chain's CDR3 is CASSLSQGTGTNEKLFF. In DNA form, the CDR3 reads TGTGCCAGCAGCTTGAGCCAGGGGACAGGGACTAATGAAAAACTGTTTTTT.

V and J are TRBV16 and TRBJ1-4, with TRBD1 as a possible D gene (5 bases). The V gene's germline CDR1 is KGHSY and CDR2 FQNENV. The CDR3 covers 17 residues. The V end was cut by 3 bases, the J end by 0 bases, with 14 bases between. CDR3 amino acids: CASSHSTWTPTNEKLFF. Here the CDR3 DNA reads TGTGCCAGCAGCCACTCCACCTGGACACCAACTAATGAAAAACTGTTTTTT.

The chain carries TRBV29-1 and TRBJ1-2; no definite D call. CDR3 length: 13 amino acids. Per the germline V gene, CDR1 is SQVTM and CDR2 is ANQGSEA. Trimming cost V 1 base and J 1 base, with 7 bases left between them. In DNA form, the CDR3 reads TGCAGCGTTGAAGGGCAGATTAACTATGGCTACACCTTC. Translation: CSVEGQINYGYTF.

The genes are TRBV19 and TRBJ1-1; the D gene is possibly TRBD1 (5 bases). In germline, CDR1 is LNHDA, CDR2 SQIVND (reference sequence). The CDR3 totals 15 residues. V was pared by 2 bases and J by 4 bases, with 14 bases between. DNA for the CDR3: TGTGCCAGTAGTATACCCCAGGGAAGGGTCACTGAAGCTTTCTTT. This codes for CASSIPQGRVTEAFF.

The chain uses TRBV18 and TRBJ2-3, with D perhaps matching TRBD1 (6 bases). The ends were cut back, 6 bases at V and 0 bases at J, with 13 bases in the middle. The CDR3 totals 15 residues. CDR1 KGHSH and CDR2 LQKENI come from the germline V gene. CDR3 protein: CASSLDRTSTDTQYF. CDR3 nucleotide sequence: TGTGCCAGCTCTCTCGACAGGACTAGCACAGATACGCAGTATTTT.

The chain uses TRBV18 and TRBJ2-5; possible D gene TRBD1, 6 bases. The ends were cut back, 3 bases at V and 2 bases at J, with 7 bases in the middle. Germline V gives CDR1 KGHSH, CDR2 LQKENI. The CDR3 consists of 13 residues. CDR3 coding DNA: TGTGCCAGCTCACCGGGACATCAAGAGACCCAGTACTTC. Its protein is CASSPGHQETQYF.

J is TRBJ2-7 and V is TRBV11-2; TRBD2 matches 7 bases. Germline V gene sequence: CDR1 SGHAT, CDR2 FQNNGV. CDR3 length equals 16 residues. Germline trimming cut 6 bases from V and 7 bases from J; bases unmatched to any gene: 18. For the CDR3, the DNA is TGTGCCAGCAGTTCCAGCCGGGACTATTCCGTTTCGGAGCAGTACTTC. Translating gives CASSSSRDYSVSEQYF.

V usage is TRBV28 and J usage is TRBJ1-4; 8 bases match TRBD1. The CDR3 runs to 15 residues. The germline CDR1 and CDR2 sequences are MDHEN and SYDVKM. Unmatched junction bases numbered 7, after V lost 6 bases and J lost 4 bases. The CDR3 is CASRRTGGINEKLFF. CDR3 DNA sequence: TGTGCCAGCAGACGAACAGGGGGAATTAATGAAAAACTGTTTTTT. The complete variable domain, with remaining parts taken from reference TRBV28 and TRBJ1-4, reads DVKVTQSSRYLVKRTGEKVFLECVQDMDHENMFWYRQDPGLGLRLIYFSYDVKMKEKGDIPEGYSVSREKKERFSLILESASTNQTSMYLCASRRTGGINEKLFFGSGTQLSVL.